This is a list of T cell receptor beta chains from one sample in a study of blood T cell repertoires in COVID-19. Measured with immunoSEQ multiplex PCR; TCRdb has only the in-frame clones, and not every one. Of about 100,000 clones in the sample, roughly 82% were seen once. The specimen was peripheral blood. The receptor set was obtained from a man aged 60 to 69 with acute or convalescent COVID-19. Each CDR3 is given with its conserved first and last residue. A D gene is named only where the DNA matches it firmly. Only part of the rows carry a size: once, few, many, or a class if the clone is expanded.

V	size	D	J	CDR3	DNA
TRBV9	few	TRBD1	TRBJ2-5	CASSVESATGGRETQYF	TGTGCCAGCAGCGTAGAGTCCGCGACAGGGGGCCGGGAGACCCAGTACTTC
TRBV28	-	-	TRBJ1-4	CASSFNEKLFF	TGTGCCAGCAGCTTTAATGAAAAACTGTTTTTT
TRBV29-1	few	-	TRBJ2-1	CSVQQDPHEQFF	TGCAGCGTTCAACAGGACCCTCATGAGCAGTTCTTC
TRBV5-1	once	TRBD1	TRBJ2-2	CASTLRGPDTGELFF	TGCGCCAGCACGCTCAGGGGGCCGGACACCGGGGAGCTGTTTTTT
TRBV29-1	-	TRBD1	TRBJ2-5	CSVNRGETQYF	TGCAGCGTCAACAGGGGAGAGACCCAGTACTTC
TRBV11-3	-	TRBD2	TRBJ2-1	CASTLGLAGGRGGEQFF	TGTGCCAGCACCCTCGGGCTAGCGGGAGGCCGAGGGGGTGAGCAGTTCTTC
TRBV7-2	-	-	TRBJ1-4	CASSPGQPEGEKLFF	TGTGCCAGCAGCCCAGGACAGCCCGAGGGGGAAAAACTGTTTTTT
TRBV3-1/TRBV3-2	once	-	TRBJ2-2	CASSQAGYGGELFF	TGTGCCAGCAGCCAAGCAGGGTACGGCGGGGAGCTGTTTTTT
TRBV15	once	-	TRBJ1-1	CATSRLLNTEAFF	TGTGCCACCAGCAGGTTGCTAAACACTGAAGCTTTCTTT
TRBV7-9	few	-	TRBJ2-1	CASSFLAQSYNEQFF	TGTGCCAGCAGCTTCCTAGCCCAGTCCTACAATGAGCAGTTCTTC
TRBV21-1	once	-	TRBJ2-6	CASSKEHGSGANVLTF	TGTGCCAGCAGCAAAGAGCACGGCTCTGGGGCCAACGTCCTGACTTTC
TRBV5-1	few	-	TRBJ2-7	CASSLEVGQVYEQYF	TGCGCCAGCAGCTTGGAGGTGGGGCAGGTCTACGAGCAGTACTTC
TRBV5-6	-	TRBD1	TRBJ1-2	CASGQQGVLFAYTF	TGTGCCAGCGGTCAACAGGGGGTTCTCTTCGCCTACACCTTC
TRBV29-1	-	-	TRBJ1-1	CSAQNTEAFF	TGCAGCGCCCAGAACACTGAAGCTTTCTTT
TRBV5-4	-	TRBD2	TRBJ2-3	CASSVGLADGRTDTQYF	TGTGCCAGCAGCGTCGGACTAGCGGACGGCCGCACAGATACGCAGTATTTT
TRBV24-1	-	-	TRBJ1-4	CATEGGKLFF	TGTGCCACCGAAGGGGGAAAACTGTTTTTT
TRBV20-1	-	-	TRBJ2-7	CSARGSYEQYF	TGCAGTGCCAGGGGATCCTACGAGCAGTACTTC
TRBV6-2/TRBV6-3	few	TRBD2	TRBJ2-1	CASSSGTSNEQFF	TGTGCCAGCAGTTCCGGGACTAGCAATGAGCAGTTCTTC
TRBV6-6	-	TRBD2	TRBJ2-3	CASSRAGTSGIVDTQYF	TGTGCCAGCAGTCGAGCCGGGACTAGCGGGATAGTAGATACGCAGTATTTT
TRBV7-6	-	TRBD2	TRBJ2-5	CASSLGRLGREHMRETQYF	TGTGCCAGCAGCTTAGGACGGTTAGGGCGGGAGCACATGAGGGAGACCCAGTACTTC
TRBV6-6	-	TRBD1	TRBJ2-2	CASTNRGTGELFF	TGTGCCAGCACCAACAGGGGCACCGGGGAGCTGTTTTTT
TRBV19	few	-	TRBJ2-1	CASSTPRSSYNEQFF	TGTGCCAGTAGCACCCCTCGGAGCTCCTACAATGAGCAGTTCTTC
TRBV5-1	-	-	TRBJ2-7	CASSLESGLREQYF	TGCGCCAGCAGCTTGGAGTCGGGTTTGCGAGAGCAGTACTTC
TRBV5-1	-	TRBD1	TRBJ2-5	CASSSGTGDGETQYF	TGCGCCAGCAGTTCCGGGACAGGGGATGGAGAGACCCAGTACTTC
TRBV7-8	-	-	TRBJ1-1	CASSFRRERGTEAFF	TGTGCCAGCAGCTTCCGCAGGGAAAGGGGCACTGAAGCTTTCTTT
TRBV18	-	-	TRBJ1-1	CASSHPEAPMNTEAFF	TGTGCCAGCTCACACCCTGAAGCTCCTATGAACACTGAAGCTTTCTTT
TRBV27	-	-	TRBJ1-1	CASTPGAGTEAFF	TGTGCCAGCACCCCAGGGGCCGGCACTGAAGCTTTCTTT
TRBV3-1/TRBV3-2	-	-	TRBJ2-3	CASSQDVASADTQYF	TGTGCCAGCAGCCAAGATGTGGCGAGCGCAGATACGCAGTATTTT
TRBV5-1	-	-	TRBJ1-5	CASRESSNQPQHF	TGCGCCAGCCGCGAGAGTAGCAATCAGCCCCAGCATTTT
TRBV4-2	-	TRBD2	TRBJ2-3	CASSRTLAGGGTDTQYF	TGTGCCAGCAGCCGTACTCTAGCGGGAGGGGGGACAGATACGCAGTATTTT